This T cell receptor (beta chain) was recovered during a study of breast tumors, draining lymph nodes, adjacent tissues. General observations from the study: Tumor T cell lymph node origin was a supported hypothesis, not proven.

Axillary draining lymph nodes of breast cancer patients supplied the node samples. TCRdb re-called the multiplex PCR reads with MiXCR, one entry per CDR3 protein. The data hold over 100,000 distinct CDR3 sequences, with 20% to 25% observed a single time. Ten or more counts support this clonotype. Antigen specificity is unknown. This CDR3 comprises 14 residues. V shed 0 bases and J 5 bases; nucleotides not matched to a gene: 4. Germline lookup yields CDR1 SGHRS and CDR2 YFSETQ. The source material was axillary lymph node tissue. The J gene is TRBJ2-5, the V gene TRBV5-1; TRBD1 matches at 7 bases. The clonotype comes from a female donor with breast cancer. Some clones in this sample may be carry-over from other donors' samples. CDR3 sequence reads: CASSLGTGAETQYF. CDR3 DNA: TGCGCCAGCAGCTTGGGGACAGGCGCGGAGACCCAGTACTTC.